The sequence of this T cell receptor beta chain was determined in a study of control samples from healthy donors and cancer patients. Trimming stripped 0 bases from V and 6 bases from J, with 18 bases between. This CDR3 contains 16 residues. The germline gives CDR1 SGHRS, CDR2 YFSETQ. TCRdb's table, derived via immunoSEQ multiplex PCR, lists solely in-frame clones and lacks some. The sample lists approximately 130,000 clones, roughly 90% occurring once. This TCR was sampled from a man in his fifties or sixties in good health. Sample: blood. J is TRBJ1-1 and V is TRBV5-1; weak D call: TRBD1 (6 bases). The CDR3 loop reads CASSLDSRGGAAEAFF. In DNA form, the CDR3 reads TGCGCCAGCAGCTTGGATTCCAGGGGAGGGGCGGCTGAAGCTTTCTTT.